A single sample is the source of the 10 T cell receptor beta chains below, sequenced in a study of beta chain features in type 1 diabetes. Overall study results and limits: In every one of the four CD4+ subsets, TCRB CDR3s were moderately but significantly shorter in Type 1 diabetes patients.

The sequenced template was cDNA made from the entire isolated RNA. Profiled with immunoSEQ multiplex PCR; TCRdb holds only in-frame clones, not every one. The table has around 46,000 clones, approximately 43% seen once; the top ten hold 0.13%. These receptors' antigens are unknown. What was sequenced was stem cell memory CD4+ T cells from blood. These receptors were obtained from a young man with type 1 diabetes.

V gene TRBV28 combines with J gene TRBJ1-1; 7 bases align to TRBD1. The CDR3 is made up of 18 amino acids. Germline lookup yields CDR1 MDHEN and CDR2 SYDVKM. V lost 4 bases, J lost 0 bases, and 14 bases stayed unmatched. CDR3 protein: CASSSLDRAQAMNTEAFF. CDR3 nucleotides: TGTGCCAGCAGTTCCCTAGACAGGGCCCAAGCCATGAACACTGAAGCTTTCTTT.

The chain has TRBV4-2 and TRBJ2-5, with a possible D match to TRBD1 (5 bases). The CDR3 contains 14 residues. Germline V gives CDR1 LGHNA, CDR2 YNFKEQ. Trimming cost V 2 bases and J 2 bases, with 9 bases left between them. The CDR3 reads CASSQNQGQETQYF. The CDR3 nucleotides are TGTGCCAGCAGCCAAAATCAGGGTCAAGAGACCCAGTACTTC.

The chain combines TRBV19 with TRBJ1-5, with D possibly being TRBD1 (5 bases). V was trimmed by 3 bases and J by 11 bases, leaving 11 bases between them. There are 12 residues in the CDR3. Germline lookup yields CDR1 LNHDA and CDR2 SQIVND (reference sequence). The CDR3 is CASSIGGFSQHF. CDR3 DNA: TGTGCCAGTAGTATCGGGGGTTTCTCCCAGCATTTT. Using reference TRBV19 and TRBJ1-5 for the parts outside the CDR3, the full variable domain is DGGITQSPKYLFRKEGQNVTLSCEQNLNHDAMYWYRQDPGQGLRLIYYSQIVNDFQKGDIAEGYSVSREKKESFPLTVTSAQKNPTAFYLCASSIGGFSQHFGDGTRLSIL.

This clone was found once. The V call is TRBV25-1, the J call TRBJ2-1; 7 bases align to TRBD2. The ends lost 1 base at V and 7 bases at J; junction bases unmatched: 7. The V gene's germline CDR1 is MGHDK and CDR2 SYGVNS. This CDR3 comprises 15 residues. In DNA, the CDR3 is TGTGCCAGCAGTGAATTAGCTAGCGGAGTTAATGAGCAGTTCTTC. Translation gives CASSELASGVNEQFF.

V gene TRBV7-3 combines with J gene TRBJ2-1, with D possibly being TRBD2 (6 bases). Deletions cut 6 bases from V and 7 bases from J, with 22 bases between. CDR3 length: 16 residues. Per the germline V gene, CDR1 is SGHTA and CDR2 is FQGTGA. The CDR3, as DNA: TGTGCCAGCAGTAGAAGGGCGGGATTGGGCTCGAATGAGCAGTTCTTC. Amino acid sequence: CASSRRAGLGSNEQFF. The entire variable domain, with the rest obtained from reference TRBV7-3 and TRBJ2-1, is as follows: GAGVSQTPSNKVTEKGKYVELRCDPISGHTALYWYRQSLGQGPEFLIYFQGTGAADDSGLPNDRFFAVRPEGSVSTLKIQRTERGDSAVYLCASSRRAGLGSNEQFFGPGTRLTVL.

The chain combines TRBV18 with TRBJ1-1; the D gene is possibly TRBD1 (6 bases). The CDR3 is 13 residues long. From germline, CDR1 is KGHSH and CDR2 LQKENI. Trimming removed 5 bases from V and 7 bases from J, with 14 bases in between. The CDR3 region is CASSSIRGGEAFF. The CDR3 DNA sequence: TGTGCCAGCTCATCCATCAGGGGCGGTGAAGCTTTCTTT.

The chain recombines TRBV5-5 with TRBJ1-2; D remains ambiguous. Trimming stripped 3 bases from V and 2 bases from J, with 5 bases between. The CDR3 spans 12 residues. The germline V gene encodes CDR1 SGHKS and CDR2 YYEKEE (reference sequence). The CDR3 sequence is CASSSVNYGYTF. The DNA for the CDR3 is TGTGCCAGCAGCTCAGTAAACTATGGCTACACCTTC.

The chain has TRBV10-3 and TRBJ2-1, with 7 bases fitting TRBD2. This CDR3 is built from 16 residues. V dropped 8 bases and J dropped 3; count of bases not matched to a gene: 13. CDR1 and CDR2 from the germline V gene are ENHRY and SYGVKD. The CDR3: CAIGYMTGTNYNEQFF. CDR3 in DNA: TGTGCCATCGGGTATATGACCGGGACTAACTACAATGAGCAGTTCTTC.

This clone came up a few times. V usage is TRBV2 and J usage is TRBJ1-2; the match to TRBD1 covers 7 bases. V was pared by 7 bases and J by 5 bases, with 7 bases of the junction left unmatched. Germline CDR1 is SNHLY and CDR2 is FYNNEI. This CDR3 region has 13 residues. This CDR3 is CASTRQGNYGYTF. CDR3 bases: TGTGCCAGCACCCGACAGGGAAATTATGGCTACACCTTC.

This clone appeared a few times. The rearrangement joins TRBV19 to TRBJ2-7, with D possibly matching TRBD2 (6 bases). Deletions cut 6 bases from V and 6 bases from J, with 18 bases between. CDR3 length equals 14 residues. Germline CDR1 LNHDA, CDR2 SQIVND (reference sequence). CDR3: CASSSAFRDSEQYF. DNA for the CDR3: TGTGCCAGTAGCTCCGCCTTTAGGGACTCCGAGCAGTACTTC. Filled out from reference TRBV19 and TRBJ2-7, the complete variable domain reads DGGITQSPKYLFRKEGQNVTLSCEQNLNHDAMYWYRQDPGQGLRLIYYSQIVNDFQKGDIAEGYSVSREKKESFPLTVTSAQKNPTAFYLCASSSAFRDSEQYFGPGTRLTVT.